The next 7 T cell receptor beta chains were all read from a single sample in a study of monozygotic twins with inflammatory bowel disease. One entry per CDR3 protein, without DNA, is what TCRdb gives after re-calling the 5' RACE reads. This sample's table has 300,000 to 400,000 distinct CDR3 sequences. Sequences were obtained from blood. These receptors originate from a human donor with ulcerative colitis or Crohn's disease, or a healthy co-twin of an affected twin (not recorded which).

This rearrangement joins TRBV27 to TRBJ2-7; TCRdb names TRBD1, which stays unverified in the absence of DNA. The CDR3 sequence is 16 residues long. The germline V gene has CDR1 MNHEY and CDR2 SMNVEV (reference sequence). This CDR3 reads CASALRGGAPLYEQYF.

The V call is TRBV6-6, the J call TRBJ2-2. The germline V gene encodes CDR1 MNHNY and CDR2 SVGAGI (reference sequence). The CDR3 is made up of 13 amino acids. CDR3: CASSTYVGGELFF.

The CDR3 sequence is CASTIDREETQYF. This rearrangement joins TRBV7-8 to TRBJ2-5; TCRdb proposes TRBD1, but this gene call is untestable without DNA. Germline lookup yields CDR1 SGHVS and CDR2 FQNEAQ. The CDR3 extends over 13 amino acids.

The chain has TRBV28 and TRBJ1-2. Germline-derived CDR1 and CDR2 are MDHEN and SYDVKM. The CDR3 is 13 residues long. The CDR3 region is CASSLTGNYGYTF.

The chain has TRBV7-2 and TRBJ2-7; TCRdb picks TRBD1, but there is no DNA to check that call. In germline, CDR1 is SGHTA, CDR2 FQGNSA. This CDR3 contains 12 residues. The CDR3: CASSRPRGEQYF.

The rearrangement links TRBV27 to TRBJ2-1. There are 16 residues in the CDR3. CDR1 and CDR2 from the germline V gene are MNHEY and SMNVEV (reference sequence). The CDR3 spells CASSSGEGYFYNEQFF.

The rearrangement uses TRBV5-1 and TRBJ2-2; TCRdb lists TRBD2, though no DNA is available to test this call. The length of the CDR3 is 14 residues. CDR1 is SGHRS and CDR2 is YFSETQ in the germline V gene. CDR3 residues: CASSPDLNTGELFF. Full variable domain (remainder filled in from reference TRBV5-1 and TRBJ2-2): KAGVTQTPRYLIKTRGQQVTLSCSPISGHRSVSWYQQTPGQGLQFLFEYFSETQRNKGNFPGRFSGRQFSNSRSEMNVSTLELGDSALYLCASSPDLNTGELFFGEGSRLTVL.